The 29 T cell receptor beta chains listed next were all sequenced from one sample in a study of shared clonotypes between healthy human individuals. TCRdb's copy holds only in-frame clones and misses some; the assay was immunoSEQ multiplex PCR. The sample shows some 1,100,000 clones, more than 75% of them seen only once. The specimen was memory CD4+ T cells from PBMCs. Described subset: CD45RA-negative fraction. Receptors were obtained from a man aged 18 to 35 in good health. Some clones in this sample may be carry-over from other donors' samples.

This clone was observed a few times. CDR3 nucleotide sequence: TGTGCCAGCAGTCTCCGGTGGGGTGAGCAGTTCTTC. Translated, it gives CASSLRWGEQFF. This sequence joins TRBV28 and TRBJ2-1; D ambiguous. The ends were cut back, 5 bases at V and 9 bases at J, with 11 bases in the middle. CDR3 length: 12 residues. The germline CDR1 and CDR2 sequences are MDHEN and SYDVKM.

This clone was counted between two and nine times. CDR3 coding DNA: TGTGCCAGCAGTTGTGTGGCTAGCGGGTGCCAAGAGACCCAGTACTTC. It encodes CASSCVASGCQETQYF. V and J are TRBV28 and TRBJ2-5, with 8 positions matching TRBD2. V shed 4 bases and J 1 base; nucleotides not matched to a gene: 8. The germline CDR1 and CDR2 sequences are MDHEN and SYDVKM. The CDR3 length is 16 residues.

This clone was recorded once. A much more abundant neighbour one base away suggests this may be a read error. CDR3 nucleotides: TGTGCCAGCAGCCCGGGACTAGCGGGCTACGAGCAGTACTTC. Translated: CASSPGLAGYEQYF. The V gene is TRBV9, the J gene TRBJ2-7; 12 bases are shared with TRBD2. Germline V gene sequence: CDR1 SGDLS, CDR2 YYNGEE. V shed 4 bases, J shed 3 bases, and the junction held 2 bases outside the gene matches. This CDR3 spans 14 amino acids.

The chain carries TRBV11-2 and TRBJ1-3; D is uncertain. Trimming cost V 1 base and J 4 bases, with 8 bases left between them. Germline lookup yields CDR1 SGHAT and CDR2 FQNNGV. This CDR3 has 14 amino acids. The DNA of the CDR3 is TGTGCCAGCAGCTTAGCCGGGAGGGGAAACACCATATATTTT. Encoded protein: CASSLAGRGNTIYF.

The CDR3 is CASSLFQGGKEAFF. As DNA, the CDR3 is TGTGCCAGCAGTTTATTCCAGGGGGGGAAAGAAGCTTTCTTT. J is TRBJ1-1 and V is TRBV27; 7 nucleotides agree with TRBD1. The CDR3 spans 14 residues. With 1 base clipped from V and 8 bases from J, the junction kept 7 bases outside the gene matches. Germline CDR1 reads MNHEY; CDR2 reads SMNVEV (reference sequence).

Concerning this clone itself: This likely came from a read error, as a far larger clone is one base away. The chain joins TRBV9 to TRBJ2-5, with D possibly being TRBD1 (6 bases). The CDR3 covers 11 residues. The germline gives CDR1 SGDLS, CDR2 YYNGEE. CDR3 DNA sequence: TGTGCCAGCACCAAGGGGGAGATCCAGTACTTC. It specifies CASTKGEIQYF.

The chain combines TRBV7-6 with TRBJ2-7; D not certain. The CDR3 has 13 amino acids. With 1 base removed from V and 5 bases from J, the gap between germline ends came to 9 bases. Germline values: CDR1 SGHVS, CDR2 FNYEAQ. The CDR3 loop reads CASSLGSGHEQYF. The CDR3 nucleotides are TGTGCCAGCAGCTTAGGATCCGGGCACGAGCAGTACTTC.

V usage is TRBV19 and J usage is TRBJ1-4; TRBD1 matches 9 bases. The CDR3 length is 14 residues. After removal of 5 bases from V and 7 bases from J, the junction contained 5 bases not matched to a gene. Germline V gives CDR1 LNHDA, CDR2 SQIVND (reference sequence). The CDR3 DNA reads TGTGCCAGTAGTTGGGACAGGGAAGTTGAAAAACTGTTTTTT. Encoded protein: CASSWDREVEKLFF.

The rearrangement uses TRBV5-1 and TRBJ2-7, with a tentative D call TRBD1 (6 bases). The V end lost 1 base, the J end lost 0 bases, and 14 bases lay between the germline ends. The CDR3 runs 16 residues. The germline V gene has CDR1 SGHRS and CDR2 YFSETQ. CDR3 loop: CASSLFSGQISYEQYF. In DNA form, the CDR3 reads TGCGCCAGCAGCTTGTTTTCAGGACAGATCTCCTACGAGCAGTACTTC. The entire variable domain, with the rest obtained from reference TRBV5-1 and TRBJ2-7, is as follows: KAGVTQTPRYLIKTRGQQVTLSCSPISGHRSVSWYQQTPGQGLQFLFEYFSETQRNKGNFPGRFSGRQFSNSRSEMNVSTLELGDSALYLCASSLFSGQISYEQYFGPGTRLTVT.

In nucleotides, the CDR3 is TGTGCCAGCAGCCCTCGGCCTGCTATGAAGACCCAGTACTTC. It is translated as CASSPRPAMKTQYF. The chain joins TRBV6-5 to TRBJ2-5; no definite D call. Germline CDR1 is MNHEY and CDR2 is SVGAGI. V dropped 6 bases and J dropped 6 bases, with 17 bases sitting between them. This CDR3 is built from 14 residues.

The chain links TRBV7-2 to TRBJ2-3, with 8 bases identical to TRBD2. J gave up 2 bases and V 2 bases, and 3 bases lay outside the gene matches. Germline assignment: CDR1 SGHTA and CDR2 FQGNSA. This CDR3 is built from 15 residues. CDR3 DNA sequence: TGTGCCAGCAGCTTATTCGGGAGGGACACAGATACGCAGTATTTT. Translation gives CASSLFGRDTDTQYF.

The V gene is TRBV11-2, the J gene TRBJ2-5, with D unclear. V lost 6 bases to trimming and J lost 5 bases, with 19 bases between them. CDR1 is SGHAT and CDR2 is FQNNGV in the germline V gene. CDR3 length: 15 amino acids. In DNA, the CDR3 is TGTGCCAGCAGACGACCGGGCCGCTTTAGTGAGACCCAGTACTTC. This encodes CASRRPGRFSETQYF.

This clone was detected ten times or more. The identical CDR3 is also encoded by other nucleotide sequences in the sample. The chain uses TRBV12-5 and TRBJ2-3, with 7 bases matching TRBD1. The germline V gene has CDR1 LGHNT and CDR2 FRNRAP. The CDR3 is made up of 15 amino acids. V trimming: 1 base; J trimming: 1 base; junction bases outside the gene matches: 2. The DNA of the CDR3 is TGTGCTAGTGGTTTGGGGACAGGAGGCACAGATACGCAGTATTTT. This sequence encodes CASGLGTGGTDTQYF.

The chain carries TRBV19 and TRBJ1-2; D not resolved. Germline V gene sequence: CDR1 LNHDA, CDR2 SQIVND (reference sequence). Trimming took 6 bases from V and 4 from J, leaving 18 bases between them. This CDR3 has 15 amino acids. CDR3 sequence reads: CASSKPDRQSYGYTF. CDR3 DNA: TGTGCCAGTAGCAAACCCGATCGGCAGTCCTATGGCTACACCTTC.

This clone was seen more than once but under ten times. This sequence joins TRBV7-8 and TRBJ1-5; no definite D call. The germline gives CDR1 SGHVS, CDR2 FQNEAQ. This CDR3 is 16 amino acids long. The V gene lost 1 base and the J gene lost 0 bases, with 10 bases spanning the gap. The CDR3 coding sequence is TGTGCCAGCAGCTTAGGGGGTGTGATTAGCAATCAGCCCCAGCATTTT. This gives the protein CASSLGGVISNQPQHF. The full variable domain, in which reference TRBV7-8 and TRBJ1-5 provide the parts outside the CDR3, is GAGVSQSPRYKVAKRGQDVALRCDPISGHVSLFWYQQALGQGPEFLTYFQNEAQLDKSGLPSDRFFAERPEGSVSTLKIQRTQQEDSAVYLCASSLGGVISNQPQHFGDGTRLSIL.

The genes are TRBV9 and TRBJ1-2; D is uncertain. Trimming pared 0 bases from V and 8 bases from J, leaving 5 bases between. CDR3 length: 11 amino acids. Germline V CDR1 and CDR2: SGDLS, YYNGEE. As DNA, the CDR3 is TGTGCCAGCAGCGTAGGACTGGGCTACACCTTC. This codes for CASSVGLGYTF.

The chain links TRBV5-1 to TRBJ2-3, with 11 bases lining up with TRBD2. With V trimmed by 0 bases and J by 2 bases, 5 bases remained unmatched. Germline V gene data show CDR1 as SGHRS and CDR2 as YFSETQ. The CDR3 spans 17 residues. CDR3 protein: CASSLVPGLAATDTQYF. Written as DNA, the CDR3 is TGCGCCAGCAGCTTGGTCCCGGGACTAGCGGCCACAGATACGCAGTATTTT.

The CDR3 loop is CASSSPYRGQGYTF. The CDR3 DNA is TGTGCCAGCAGCTCCCCTTACAGGGGGCAGGGCTACACCTTC. The rearrangement links TRBV6-5 to TRBJ1-2, with 9 bases fitting TRBD1. V was clipped by 6 bases and J by 8 bases; unmatched bases: 10. Per the germline V gene, CDR1 is MNHEY and CDR2 is SVGAGI. The CDR3 sequence is 14 residues long.

This clone was seen only once. This chain joins TRBV7-9 and TRBJ2-1, with D perhaps matching TRBD2 (6 bases). V lost 1 base and J lost 9, with 10 bases in between. The germline V gene has CDR1 SEHNR and CDR2 FQNEAQ (reference sequence). The CDR3 runs to 13 residues. Here the CDR3 reads CASSLGWEAEQFF. For the CDR3, the DNA is TGTGCCAGCAGCTTAGGCTGGGAGGCTGAGCAGTTCTTC.

This clone showed up just a few times. The chain is built from TRBV6-6 and TRBJ2-1; D gene unclear. Trimming took 2 bases from V and 0 from J, leaving 8 bases between them. The length of the CDR3 is 15 residues. Per germline, CDR1 MNHNY and CDR2 SVGAGI (reference sequence). The CDR3 region has the DNA TGTGCCAGCAGTTACCCCGGCAGCTCCTACAATGAGCAGTTCTTC. Its protein is CASSYPGSSYNEQFF.

This sequence joins TRBV5-1 and TRBJ2-3; 9 positions match TRBD1. Germline V gene sequence: CDR1 SGHRS, CDR2 YFSETQ. This CDR3 is built from 16 residues. The V and J ends lost 2 bases and 0 bases, in that order; junction bases with no gene match: 4. The CDR3 loop reads CASSLQGAPSTDTQYF. The DNA for the CDR3 is TGCGCCAGCAGCTTACAGGGGGCCCCTAGCACAGATACGCAGTATTTT.

This clone occurred a few times. The chain uses TRBV5-1 and TRBJ2-2; 9 bases line up with TRBD1. Trimming removed 0 bases from V and 4 bases from J; junction bases left unmatched: 7. The CDR3 is 17 residues long. Germline CDR1 reads SGHRS; CDR2 reads YFSETQ. The CDR3 sequence: CASSLGRGQGPTGELFF. The CDR3 region has the DNA TGCGCCAGCAGCTTGGGGAGAGGACAGGGGCCCACCGGGGAGCTGTTTTTT.

This clone showed up many times. The genes are TRBV4-2 and TRBJ2-3; 8 bases map to TRBD2. The J segment lost 0 bases and the V segment lost 1 base, leaving 12 bases of the junction unmatched. The CDR3 is 19 amino acids. Germline loops: CDR1 LGHNA, CDR2 YNFKEQ. The CDR3 nucleotides read TGTGCCAGCAGCCAAGTCGTTGGTTTAGCGGGGACTAGCACAGATACGCAGTATTTT. Its protein product is CASSQVVGLAGTSTDTQYF.

The chain is built from TRBV28 and TRBJ2-7; no definite D call. The CDR3 spans 15 residues. Germline CDR1 MDHEN, CDR2 SYDVKM. V was clipped by 7 bases and J by 0 bases, with 16 bases between them. CDR3 coding DNA: TGTGCCAGCACTAGTCAGGCTGAGAGCTCCTACGAGCAGTACTTC. Encoded protein: CASTSQAESSYEQYF.

The chain links TRBV6-6 to TRBJ1-5; no firm D call. Trimming took 4 bases from V and 7 from J, leaving 17 bases between them. The CDR3 length is 15 residues. CDR1 is MNHNY, CDR2 SVGAGI, per germline (reference sequence). The CDR3 spells CASSFVRGVGQPQHF. The CDR3 coding sequence is TGTGCCAGCAGTTTTGTTCGGGGAGTGGGACAGCCCCAGCATTTT.

With regard to this clone: Other nucleotide sequences in the sample specify the same CDR3. The CDR3 coding sequence is TGTGCCAGCAGCCGGGGACAGAGCACAGATACGCAGTATTTT. It encodes CASSRGQSTDTQYF. This chain joins TRBV7-7 and TRBJ2-3, with 7 bases matching TRBD1. Germline V gene lookup returns CDR1 SSHAT and CDR2 FNYEAQ (reference sequence). The CDR3 has 14 amino acids. The V gene end was trimmed by 5 bases and the J gene end by 0 bases; junction bases not matched to a gene: 2.

The chain recombines TRBV5-1 with TRBJ2-5; 11 bases are a match to TRBD2. Germline CDR1 and CDR2: SGHRS and YFSETQ. The CDR3 has 19 amino acids. With 4 bases clipped from V and 1 base from J, the junction kept 15 bases outside the gene matches. CDR3 region: CASSQGLAGWGFSQETQYF. CDR3 in DNA: TGCGCCAGCAGCCAAGGACTAGCGGGTTGGGGTTTCTCCCAAGAGACCCAGTACTTC. The variable domain in full, with the rest retrieved from reference TRBV5-1 and TRBJ2-5, is KAGVTQTPRYLIKTRGQQVTLSCSPISGHRSVSWYQQTPGQGLQFLFEYFSETQRNKGNFPGRFSGRQFSNSRSEMNVSTLELGDSALYLCASSQGLAGWGFSQETQYFGPGTRLLVL.

A remark on this clone: The junction shows a germline mismatch at one end, possibly a read error. J is TRBJ2-2 and V is TRBV9; D ambiguous. The germline V gene encodes CDR1 SGDLS and CDR2 YYNGEE. The CDR3 is 14 residues long. The CDR3 sequence: CASSVDRNPGELFF. The CDR3 nucleotides are TGTGCCAGCAGCGTAGACCGGAACCCCGGGGAGCTGTTTTTT.

The rearrangement joins TRBV20-1 to TRBJ2-1; 7 bases fit TRBD2. The CDR3 runs 11 residues. CDR1 and CDR2 from the germline V gene are DFQATT and SNEGSKA (reference sequence). V trimming: 5 bases; J trimming: 10 bases; junction bases outside the gene matches: 5. CDR3 protein: CSARRDYEQFF. The CDR3 nucleotides read TGCAGTGCTCGCCGGGACTACGAGCAGTTCTTC.